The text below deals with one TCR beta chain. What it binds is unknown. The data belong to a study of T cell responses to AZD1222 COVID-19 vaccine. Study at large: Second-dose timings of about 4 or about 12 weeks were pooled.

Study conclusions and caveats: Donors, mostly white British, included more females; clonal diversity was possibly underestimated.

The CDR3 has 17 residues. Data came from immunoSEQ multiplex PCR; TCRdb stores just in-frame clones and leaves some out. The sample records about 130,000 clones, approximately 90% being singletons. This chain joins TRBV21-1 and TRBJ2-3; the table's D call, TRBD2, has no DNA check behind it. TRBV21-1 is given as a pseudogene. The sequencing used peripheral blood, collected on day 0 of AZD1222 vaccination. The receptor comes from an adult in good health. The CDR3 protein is CASSKGDRDSRTDTQYF. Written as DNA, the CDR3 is TGTGCCAGCAGCAAAGGGGACCGGGACTCCCGCACAGATACGCAGTATTTT.